This TCR beta chain was identified during a study of OX40 agonist ivuxolimab in advanced cancers. General study points: Mean expanded clone counts were higher in CD8+ than CD4+ T cells.

Patients with autoimmune history or systemic immunosuppression were excluded. The study sampled blood at baseline, cycle 4 day 1, and cycle 7 day 1. In germline, CDR1 is SGHVS, CDR2 FQNEAQ. This CDR3 spans 14 amino acids. V shed 4 bases and J shed 7 bases, with 14 bases lying between them. Profiled with immunoSEQ multiplex PCR; TCRdb holds only in-frame clones, not every one. The profile shows roughly 120,000 clones, 85% to 90% of them singletons. As concerns this clone: Its antigen is currently unknown.

The sequence derives from an adult with an advanced solid tumor such as melanoma, head and neck, liver or kidney cancer. The material sequenced was CD4+ or CD8+ T cells sorted from blood, taken in a trial of the OX40 agonist ivuxolimab. The J gene is TRBJ1-5, the V gene TRBV7-8; D is perhaps TRBD1 (5 bases). CDR3 protein: CASSWGRDFQPQHF. The CDR3, as DNA: TGTGCCAGCAGCTGGGGGAGGGATTTCCAGCCCCAGCATTTT.